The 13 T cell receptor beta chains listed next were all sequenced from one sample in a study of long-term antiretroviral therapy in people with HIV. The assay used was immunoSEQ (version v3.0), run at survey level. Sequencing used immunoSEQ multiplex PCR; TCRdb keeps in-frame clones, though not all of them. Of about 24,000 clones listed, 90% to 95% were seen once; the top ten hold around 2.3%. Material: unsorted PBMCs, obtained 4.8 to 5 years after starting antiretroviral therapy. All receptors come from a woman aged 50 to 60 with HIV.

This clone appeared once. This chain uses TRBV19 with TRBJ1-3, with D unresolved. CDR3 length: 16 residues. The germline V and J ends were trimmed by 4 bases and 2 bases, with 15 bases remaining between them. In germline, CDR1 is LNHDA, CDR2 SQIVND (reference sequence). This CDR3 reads CASSTPLKRAGNTIYF. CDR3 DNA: TGTGCCAGTAGTACCCCGCTGAAAAGAGCTGGAAACACCATATATTTT.

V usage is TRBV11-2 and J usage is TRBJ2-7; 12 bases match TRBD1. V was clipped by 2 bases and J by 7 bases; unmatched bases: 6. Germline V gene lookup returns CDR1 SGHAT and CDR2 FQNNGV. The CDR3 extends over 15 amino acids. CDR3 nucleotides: TGTGCCAGCAGCTTAATGGGACAGGGGGCGTGGGAGCAGTACTTC. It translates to CASSLMGQGAWEQYF.

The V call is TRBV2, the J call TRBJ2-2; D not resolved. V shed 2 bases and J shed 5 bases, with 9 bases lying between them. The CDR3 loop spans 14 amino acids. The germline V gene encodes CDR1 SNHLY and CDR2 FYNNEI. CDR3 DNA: TGTGCCAGCAGTGAACTAGAAGGGACCGGGGAGCTGTTTTTT. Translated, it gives CASSELEGTGELFF.

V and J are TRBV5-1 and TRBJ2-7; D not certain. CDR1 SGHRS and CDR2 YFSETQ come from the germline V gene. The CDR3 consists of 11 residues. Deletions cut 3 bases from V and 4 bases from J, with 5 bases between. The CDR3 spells CASSSAYEQYF. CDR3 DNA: TGCGCCAGCAGCTCAGCTTACGAGCAGTACTTC.

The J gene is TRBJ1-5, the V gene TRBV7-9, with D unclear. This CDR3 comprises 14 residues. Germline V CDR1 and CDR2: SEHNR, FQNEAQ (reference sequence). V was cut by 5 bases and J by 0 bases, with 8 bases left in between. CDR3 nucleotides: TGTGCCAGCAGCCCTGACATTAGCAATCAGCCCCAGCATTTT. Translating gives CASSPDISNQPQHF. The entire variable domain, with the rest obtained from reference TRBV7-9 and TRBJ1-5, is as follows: DTGVSQNPRHKITKRGQNVTFRCDPISEHNRLYWYRQTLGQGPEFLTYFQNEAQLEKSRLLSDRFSAERPKGSFSTLEIQRTEQGDSAMYLCASSPDISNQPQHFGDGTRLSIL.

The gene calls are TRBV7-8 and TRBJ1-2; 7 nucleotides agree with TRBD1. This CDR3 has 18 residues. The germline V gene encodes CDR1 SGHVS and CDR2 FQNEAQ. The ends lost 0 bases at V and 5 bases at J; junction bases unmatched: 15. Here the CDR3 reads CASSLAPPTGSLDYGYTF. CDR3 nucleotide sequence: TGTGCCAGCAGCTTAGCGCCCCCGACAGGGTCGCTTGATTATGGCTACACCTTC.

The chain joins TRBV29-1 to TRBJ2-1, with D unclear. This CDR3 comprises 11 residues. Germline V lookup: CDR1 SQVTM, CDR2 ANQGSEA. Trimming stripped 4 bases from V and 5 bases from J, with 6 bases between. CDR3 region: CSVGENNEQFF. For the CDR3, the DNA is TGCAGCGTTGGGGAAAACAATGAGCAGTTCTTC.

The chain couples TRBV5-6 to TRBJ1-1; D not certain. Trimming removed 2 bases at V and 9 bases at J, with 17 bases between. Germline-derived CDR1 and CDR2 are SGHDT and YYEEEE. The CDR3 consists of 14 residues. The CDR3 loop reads CASSLDGLIGKAFF. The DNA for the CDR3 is TGTGCCAGCAGCTTAGACGGATTAATTGGTAAAGCTTTCTTT.

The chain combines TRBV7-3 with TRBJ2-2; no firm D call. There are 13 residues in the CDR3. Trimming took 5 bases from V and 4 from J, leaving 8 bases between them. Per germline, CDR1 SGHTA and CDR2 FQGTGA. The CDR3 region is CASSPESTGELFF. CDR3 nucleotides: TGTGCCAGCAGCCCCGAAAGCACCGGGGAGCTGTTTTTT. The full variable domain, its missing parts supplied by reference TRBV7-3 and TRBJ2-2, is GAGVSQTPSNKVTEKGKYVELRCDPISGHTALYWYRQSLGQGPEFLIYFQGTGAADDSGLPNDRFFAVRPEGSVSTLKIQRTERGDSAVYLCASSPESTGELFFGEGSRLTVL.

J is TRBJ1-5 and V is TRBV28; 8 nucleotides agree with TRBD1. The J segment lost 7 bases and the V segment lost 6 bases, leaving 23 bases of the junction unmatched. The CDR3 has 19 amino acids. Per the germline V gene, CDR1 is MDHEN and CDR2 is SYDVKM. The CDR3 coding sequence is TGTGCCAGCAGCCGCCCCCTTTGGCAGGGGGCGCCTAATCGGCAGCCCCAGCATTTT. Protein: CASSRPLWQGAPNRQPQHF.

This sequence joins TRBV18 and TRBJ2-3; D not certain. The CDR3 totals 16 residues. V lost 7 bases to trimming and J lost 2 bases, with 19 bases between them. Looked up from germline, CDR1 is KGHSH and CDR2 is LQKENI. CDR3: CASCLGRPPDTDTQYF. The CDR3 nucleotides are TGTGCCAGCTGTCTTGGCCGGCCCCCGGACACAGATACGCAGTATTTT.

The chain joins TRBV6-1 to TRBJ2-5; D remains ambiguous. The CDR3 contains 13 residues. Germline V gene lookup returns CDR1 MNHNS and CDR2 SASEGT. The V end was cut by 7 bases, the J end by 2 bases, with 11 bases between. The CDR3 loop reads CASTRQSQETQYF. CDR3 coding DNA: TGTGCCAGCACGAGACAAAGTCAAGAGACCCAGTACTTC.

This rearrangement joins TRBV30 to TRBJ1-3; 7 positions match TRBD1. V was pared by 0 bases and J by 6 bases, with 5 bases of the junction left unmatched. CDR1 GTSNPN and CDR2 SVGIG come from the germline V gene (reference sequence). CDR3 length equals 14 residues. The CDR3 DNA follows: TGTGCCTGGAGTGTGGGCAGGGGGATAAACACCATATATTTT. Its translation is CAWSVGRGINTIYF.